This T cell receptor beta chain was documented in a study of blood T cell repertoires in COVID-19. On the study more broadly: Collection of acute and convalescent COVID-19 samples took place in the United States, Italy and Spain. The cDNA or gDNA used as material had been derived from T cells, B-cell-depleted T cells, or PBMCs.

Authors' processing steps: Reference gene primer amplification in the assay estimated nucleated cell counts. Produced via immunoSEQ multiplex PCR; TCRdb's table is partial and in-frame only. V, J and clone size were drawn from that table, and D and trimming were deduced from the DNA. The sample has about 65,000 clones, roughly 92% seen once. With 0 bases removed from V and 12 bases from J, the gap between germline ends came to 18 bases. The CDR3 is 15 amino acids. CDR1 and CDR2 from the germline V gene are MNHNY and SVGAGI (reference sequence). The TCR sequence derives from a man in his sixties or seventies with active COVID-19. This chain connects TRBV6-6 to TRBJ2-1, with TRBD2 as a possible D gene (7 bases). Sequencing used peripheral blood. The CDR3 here is CASSYSRTGGGGQFF. The CDR3 coding sequence is TGTGCCAGCAGTTACTCTAGGACTGGCGGGGGCGGGCAGTTCTTC.